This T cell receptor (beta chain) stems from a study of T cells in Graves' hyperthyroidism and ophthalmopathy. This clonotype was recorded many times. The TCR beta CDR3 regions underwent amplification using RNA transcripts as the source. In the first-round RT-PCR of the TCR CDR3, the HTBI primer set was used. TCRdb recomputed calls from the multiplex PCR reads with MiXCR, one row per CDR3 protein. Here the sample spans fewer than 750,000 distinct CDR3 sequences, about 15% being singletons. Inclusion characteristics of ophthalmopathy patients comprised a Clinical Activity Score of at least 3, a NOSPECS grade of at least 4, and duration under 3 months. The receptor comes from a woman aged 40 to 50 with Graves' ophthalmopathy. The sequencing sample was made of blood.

For the CDR3, the DNA is TGTGCCAGCAGCTTAGTCTTCCGTCTCACCGGGGAGCTGTTTTTT. It encodes CASSLVFRLTGELFF. This chain connects TRBV7-8 to TRBJ2-2; D remains unclear. CDR3 length: 15 amino acids. In germline, CDR1 is SGHVS, CDR2 FQNEAQ. V lost 1 base and J lost 4, with 10 bases in between.